This entry concerns a single T cell receptor beta chain. Its antigen has not been determined. The record has no base qualities; no much larger clone is one base away. The immunoSEQ Assay, a bias-controlled multiplex PCR, was used to amplify TCRbeta CDR3 regions from genomic DNA. Turning to the authors' computational methods: The number of nucleated cells in each sample was estimated from the amplification of reference gene primers within the assay. To quantify the absolute abundance of each unique TCRbeta CDR3 rearrangement, sequence reads were collapsed and filtered. Productive Simpson clonality was computed per sample as the square root of Simpson's diversity index over productive rearrangements. The immuneACCESS repertoire file appears here via TCRdb, limited to in-frame rearrangements. These files lack a portion of the clones; in checked studies, under half of the deficit traces to unresolved V genes, and the cause of the others is not known. V and J calls and clone size come straight from that table; D and trimming were deduced from the DNA. For this sample the table gives fewer than 400,000 clones, of which about nine tenths were detected only once. The top ten constitute 8% to 9.5% of the sample.

Participants in the prospective study were enrolled through a virtual design, were aged roughly 18 to 90 years, and lived in 24 United States geographic areas. Cohort assignment in the prospective study relied on participant-reported clinical history from a screening survey and a study questionnaire. For ImmuneRACE Cohort 3, a participant was defined as recovered based on two consecutive negative NP/OP PCR tests, clearance by a healthcare professional, or resolution of symptoms. In the prospective study, whole blood, serum and a nasopharyngeal or oropharyngeal swab were collected from each participant by mobile phlebotomists. Prospective study participants could optionally give additional blood draws and questionnaires over an approximately two-month period. Prospective study blood samples were shipped either frozen or at room temperature before DNA extraction. At the junction V is shortened by 3 bases and J by 1 base; bases outside the gene matches: 5. There are 16 amino acids in the CDR3, from cysteine to phenylalanine inclusive. Only the CDR3 DNA is retained, 48 bases long and in frame from the first base. According to the germline V gene, CDR1 reads SGDLS and CDR2 reads YYNGEE.

The data are from a study of blood T cell repertoires in COVID-19 (dated by TCRdb to the early 2020s). Regarding the research as a whole: Samples from collaborators originated in the United States, Italy and Spain and spanned both the acute and convalescent phases of COVID-19. Subjects who had been exposed to COVID-19, were actively infected with it, or had recovered from it provided the deeply sampled blood TCRbeta repertoires that made up the dataset. The prospective study material was composed of cDNA or gDNA derived from T cells, B-cell-depleted T cells, or PBMCs. Samples came from the ongoing ImmuneRACE study (first 160 participants) plus 1,254 subjects from 6 global collaborators. Sample metadata almost always included a de-identified subject ID, COVID-19 status, age in years and sex. The repertoires were made available in a free public database intended to serve as a resource for research on the immune response to SARS-CoV-2. HLA class I and class II types, where available, came from metadata supplied by the sample provider rather than from assay-based typing. The investigation overall reported the following: Clinical and demographic metadata were provided uncurated, with the amount varying by source and participant.

The sample consisted of PBMCs or T cells enriched from blood (not recorded which). The chain joins TRBV9 to TRBJ1-4; 8 central bases correspond to TRBD1. The clonotype comes from a woman younger than 35 who had recovered from COVID-19. The CDR3 reads as follows: CASSAGQGRTNEKLFF. Here is the DNA: TGTGCCAGCAGCGCCGGACAGGGCAGAACTAATGAAAAACTGTTTTTT.